By sample fraction, the clone carrying this T cell receptor (beta chain) is medium-sized. Its target is unknown. This sample was taken from a study of vaccination and CD4 T cells after COVID-19. At the Johns Hopkins FTIC core, DNA taken from cultured CD4+ T cells was sequenced by way of the Oncomine TCR Beta short-read assay. TCRdb recomputed calls from the PCR reads with MiXCR, one row per CDR3 protein. The data hold about 16,000 distinct CDR3 sequences, with about 75% observed a single time. The treatment is: approximately nine-day PBMC culture with coronavirus spike peptide pools or control peptides (ViraFEST assay). Sequenced material: CD4+ T cells from blood, cultured in vitro, taken after SARS-CoV-2 vaccination. The TCR comes from a human donor who received a COVID-19 vaccine.

The DNA of the CDR3 is TGTGCCAGCAGTTTGACGGGGACGAACACCGGGGAGCTGTTTTTT. It codes for CASSLTGTNTGELFF. The chain has TRBV27 and TRBJ2-2, with D maybe TRBD2 (5 bases). V dropped 3 bases and J dropped 0 bases, with 8 bases sitting between them. The CDR3 has 15 residues. Germline CDR1 and CDR2: MNHEY and SMNVEV (reference sequence).